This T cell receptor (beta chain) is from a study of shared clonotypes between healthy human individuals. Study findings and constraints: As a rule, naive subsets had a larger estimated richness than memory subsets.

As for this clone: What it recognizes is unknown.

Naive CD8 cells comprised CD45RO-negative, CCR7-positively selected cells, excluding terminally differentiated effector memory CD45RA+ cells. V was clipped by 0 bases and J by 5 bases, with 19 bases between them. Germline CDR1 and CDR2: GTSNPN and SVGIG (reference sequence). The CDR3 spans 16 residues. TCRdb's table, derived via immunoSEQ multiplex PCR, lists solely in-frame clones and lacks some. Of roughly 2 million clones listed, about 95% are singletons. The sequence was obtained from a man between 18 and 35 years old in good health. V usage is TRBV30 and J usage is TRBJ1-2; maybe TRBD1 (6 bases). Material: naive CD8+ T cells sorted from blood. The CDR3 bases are TGTGCCTGGAGTGTACACTCGGCAGGGGAGCGGTATGGCTACACCTTC. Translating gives CAWSVHSAGERYGYTF.